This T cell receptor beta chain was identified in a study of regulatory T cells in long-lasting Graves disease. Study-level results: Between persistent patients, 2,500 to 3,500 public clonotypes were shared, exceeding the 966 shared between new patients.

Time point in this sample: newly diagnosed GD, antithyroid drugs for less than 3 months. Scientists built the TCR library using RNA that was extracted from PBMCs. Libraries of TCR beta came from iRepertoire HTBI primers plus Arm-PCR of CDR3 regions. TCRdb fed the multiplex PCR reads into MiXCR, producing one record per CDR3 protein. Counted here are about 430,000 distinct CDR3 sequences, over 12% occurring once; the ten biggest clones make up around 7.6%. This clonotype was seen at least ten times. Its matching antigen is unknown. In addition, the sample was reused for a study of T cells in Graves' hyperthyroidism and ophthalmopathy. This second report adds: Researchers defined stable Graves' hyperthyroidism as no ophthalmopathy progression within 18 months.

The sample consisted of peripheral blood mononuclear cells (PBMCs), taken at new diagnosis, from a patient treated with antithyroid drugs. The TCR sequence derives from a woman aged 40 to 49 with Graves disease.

CDR3 residues: CASSSSGTSYEQYF. CDR3 in DNA: TGTGCCAGTAGCTCTAGCGGGACCTCCTACGAGCAGTACTTC. The J gene is TRBJ2-7, the V gene TRBV19; 9 nucleotides match TRBD2. Germline V gene data show CDR1 as LNHDA and CDR2 as SQIVND (reference sequence). V shed 6 bases, J shed 0 bases, and the junction held 3 bases outside the gene matches. The length of the CDR3 is 14 residues.